Detailed here is one T cell receptor (beta chain). These data come from a study of cytomegalovirus exposure and HLA in healthy donors. Researchers ran the PCR with 60 Vbeta and 13 Jbeta primers. Only in-frame clones appear in the TCRdb table, and some are missing; sequencing was by immunoSEQ multiplex PCR. Its clone listing holds 150,000 or so clones. Healthy bone marrow donors made up the cohort. Input material: PBMCs. The origin of this receptor is a woman aged 50 to 65 in good health and CMV-seronegative.

The CDR3, as DNA: TGTGCCAGCAGTCTAAATCAGCCCCAGCATTTT. Encoded protein: CASSLNQPQHF. The chain links TRBV28 to TRBJ1-5; no firm D call. The germline V gene has CDR1 MDHEN and CDR2 SYDVKM. The CDR3 totals 11 residues. Trimming removed 5 bases at V and 4 bases at J, with 3 bases between. The full variable domain, in which reference TRBV28 and TRBJ1-5 provide the parts outside the CDR3, is DVKVTQSSRYLVKRTGEKVFLECVQDMDHENMFWYRQDPGLGLRLIYFSYDVKMKEKGDIPEGYSVSREKKERFSLILESASTNQTSMYLCASSLNQPQHFGDGTRLSIL.